The next 8 T cell receptor beta chains were all read from a single sample in a study of control samples from healthy donors and cancer patients. TCRdb's copy holds only in-frame clones and misses some; the assay was immunoSEQ multiplex PCR. The repertoire holds more than 20,000 clones, with approximately 90% as singletons. The sample consisted of PBMCs. Receptors originate from a man over 45 with lung cancer.

J is TRBJ2-2 and V is TRBV7-2; no reliable D call. CDR1 is SGHTA, CDR2 FQGNSA, per germline. The CDR3 extends over 14 amino acids. Trimming left V 7 bases short and J 5 bases short, with 14 bases between. CDR3 region: CASTGSFRTGELFF. CDR3 DNA sequence: TGTGCCAGCACGGGCTCCTTTAGGACCGGGGAGCTGTTTTTT.

This clone was recorded only once. The chain couples TRBV19 to TRBJ2-7, with D perhaps being TRBD1 or TRBD2 (5 bases each). The V gene's germline CDR1 is LNHDA and CDR2 SQIVND (reference sequence). V was shortened by 3 bases and J by 5 bases, with 8 bases between the two germline ends. The length of the CDR3 is 12 residues. CDR3 protein: CASSMGVDEQYF. The DNA of the CDR3 is TGTGCCAGTAGTATGGGGGTGGACGAGCAGTACTTC.

This rearrangement joins TRBV5-1 to TRBJ1-2, with D unclear. Germline loops: CDR1 SGHRS, CDR2 YFSETQ. This CDR3 has 17 amino acids. V lost 4 bases to trimming and J lost 0 bases, with 19 bases between them. The chain's CDR3 is CASSPGGGGGANYGYTF. The CDR3 bases are TGCGCCAGCAGCCCTGGAGGTGGCGGAGGAGCTAACTATGGCTACACCTTC. Supplemented by reference TRBV5-1 and TRBJ1-2, the full variable domain reads KAGVTQTPRYLIKTRGQQVTLSCSPISGHRSVSWYQQTPGQGLQFLFEYFSETQRNKGNFPGRFSGRQFSNSRSEMNVSTLELGDSALYLCASSPGGGGGANYGYTFGSGTRLTVV.

The chain couples TRBV10-2 to TRBJ1-1, with D possibly TRBD1 on 5 matching bases. Germline CDR1 and CDR2: WSHSY and SAAADI. CDR3 length: 14 residues. With 2 bases removed from V and 4 bases from J, the gap between germline ends came to 11 bases. CDR3 in DNA: TGCGCCAGCAGTGAGAGTACGGGGGGCACTGAAGCTTTCTTT. Residues: CASSESTGGTEAFF.

The chain couples TRBV7-8 to TRBJ1-1; D is perhaps TRBD1 (6 bases). Germline V gene data show CDR1 as SGHVS and CDR2 as FQNEAQ. V dropped 3 bases and J dropped 0 bases, with 11 bases sitting between them. This CDR3 region has 15 residues. CDR3 DNA: TGTGCCAGCAGCTTGGAAACAGGGTTGAACACTGAAGCTTTCTTT. As protein: CASSLETGLNTEAFF.

This chain connects TRBV6-5 to TRBJ1-4, with a weak D call TRBD1 (6 bases). CDR1 and CDR2 (germline): MNHEY, SVGAGI. The CDR3 contains 14 residues. V was pared by 4 bases and J by 8 bases, with 14 bases between. The DNA of the CDR3 is TGTGCCAGCAGTTCCGGGAACACAGGGGAAAAACTGTTTTTT. Its translation is CASSSGNTGEKLFF.

CDR3 bases: TGTGCCAGCAGCTTAAATGGACAGGGGGGGCTAATACAAGAGACCCAGTACTTC. It specifies CASSLNGQGGLIQETQYF. The V gene is TRBV7-3, the J gene TRBJ2-5; 10 nucleotides agree with TRBD1. This CDR3 spans 18 amino acids. Trimming took 1 base from V and 2 from J; bases not matched to a gene: 10. Looked up from germline, CDR1 is SGHTA and CDR2 is FQGTGA. The full variable domain, its missing parts supplied by reference TRBV7-3 and TRBJ2-5, is GAGVSQTPSNKVTEKGKYVELRCDPISGHTALYWYRQSLGQGPEFLIYFQGTGAADDSGLPNDRFFAVRPEGSVSTLKIQRTERGDSAVYLCASSLNGQGGLIQETQYFGPGTRLLVL.

This clone showed up just a few times. Other DNA sequences from this sample encode an identical CDR3 as well. This chain connects TRBV7-2 to TRBJ1-4, with D possibly TRBD1 on 6 matching bases. From germline, CDR1 is SGHTA and CDR2 FQGNSA. The CDR3 loop spans 15 amino acids. V lost 3 bases to trimming and J lost 0 bases, with 8 bases between them. DNA for the CDR3: TGTGCCAGCAGCTTTCAGGGGACAACTAATGAAAAACTGTTTTTT. Protein sequence: CASSFQGTTNEKLFF.